Sequencing of this T cell receptor (beta chain) was carried out in a study of blood T cell repertoires in COVID-19. Across the study: Some COVID-19 samples were acute and others convalescent; all came from the United States, Italy and Spain. T cells, B-cell-depleted T cells, or PBMCs supplied cDNA or gDNA.

In germline, CDR1 is KGHSH, CDR2 LQKENI. The V gene end was trimmed by 2 bases and the J gene end by 2 bases; junction bases not matched to a gene: 0. This CDR3 region has 15 residues. Per the original data handling: Reference gene primer amplification in the assay estimated nucleated cell counts. Sequencing was performed with immunoSEQ multiplex PCR; in TCRdb, only in-frame clones are kept and a portion is missing. Clone size and the V and J calls come from that table; the DNA yielded D and trimming. The table has approximately 300,000 clones, about 86% seen once; the top ten hold approximately 1.3%. As concerns this clone: Other DNA variants within this sample encode the same CDR3.

The TCR was taken from a woman aged 50 to 60 with acute or convalescent COVID-19. The chain joins TRBV18 to TRBJ2-6; TRBD1 matches at 7 bases. Material: peripheral blood. The DNA of the CDR3 is TGTGCCAGCTCACCAGGGACAGCTGGGGCCAACGTCCTGACTTTC. As protein: CASSPGTAGANVLTF.